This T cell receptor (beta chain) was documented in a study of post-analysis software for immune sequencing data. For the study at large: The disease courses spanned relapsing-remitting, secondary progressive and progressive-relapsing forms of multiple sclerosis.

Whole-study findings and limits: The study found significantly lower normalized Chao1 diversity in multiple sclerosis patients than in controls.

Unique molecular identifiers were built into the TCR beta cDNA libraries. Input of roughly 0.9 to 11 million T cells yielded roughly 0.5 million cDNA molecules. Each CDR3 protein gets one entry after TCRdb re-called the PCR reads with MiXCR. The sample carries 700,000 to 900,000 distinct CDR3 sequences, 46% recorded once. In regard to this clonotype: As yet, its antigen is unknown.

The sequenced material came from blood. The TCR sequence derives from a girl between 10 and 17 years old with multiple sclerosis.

The CDR3 DNA sequence: TGTGCCATCAGTGACCACGAGGGGGGGGCGAGAGGGCAGCCCCAGCATTTT. This codes for CAISDHEGGARGQPQHF. The chain employs TRBV10-3 and TRBJ1-5, with D possibly being TRBD1 (6 bases). The germline gives CDR1 ENHRY, CDR2 SYGVKD. The V gene lost 3 bases and the J gene lost 7 bases, with 22 bases spanning the gap. The CDR3 has 17 amino acids.